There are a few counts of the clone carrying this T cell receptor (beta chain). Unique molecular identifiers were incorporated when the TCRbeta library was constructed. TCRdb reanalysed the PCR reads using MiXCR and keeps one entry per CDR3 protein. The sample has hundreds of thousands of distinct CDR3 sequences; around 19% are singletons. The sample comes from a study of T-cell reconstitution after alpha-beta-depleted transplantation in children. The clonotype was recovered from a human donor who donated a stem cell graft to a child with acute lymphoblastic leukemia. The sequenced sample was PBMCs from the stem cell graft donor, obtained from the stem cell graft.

CDR3 sequence (DNA): TGCGCCAGCAGCCAAGGTCGGACAGGGGTGGGTCCGTACTACGAGCAGTACTTC. Protein sequence: CASSQGRTGVGPYYEQYF. This chain links TRBV4-1 with TRBJ2-7; 9 positions match TRBD1. This CDR3 comprises 18 residues. J was trimmed by 3 bases and V by 1 base; bases with no gene match: 13. Germline V CDR1 and CDR2: MGHRA, YSYEKL.